This paragraph reports one TCR beta chain. The entry originates in a study of T cell responses to AZD1222 COVID-19 vaccine. Clones were sequenced by immunoSEQ multiplex PCR, and TCRdb holds only the in-frame ones, with some missing. The sample includes 120,000 or so clones, about 89% of them seen just once. The CDR3 extends over 15 amino acids. Germline CDR1 is SGHNT and CDR2 is YYREEE (reference sequence). V lost 3 bases and J lost 6; bases outside the gene matches: 7. This receptor was obtained from an adult in good health. V usage is TRBV5-4 and J usage is TRBJ2-3; TRBD2 aligns across 10 bases. Sequencing was performed on peripheral blood, taken on day 0 of MenACWY control vaccination. In DNA, the CDR3 is TGTGCCAGCAGCTCATTAGCGGGAGGAGCCGATACGCAGTATTTT. This translates into CASSSLAGGADTQYF. Variable domain in full (rest from reference TRBV5-4 and TRBJ2-3): ETGVTQSPTHLIKTRGQQVTLRCSSQSGHNTVSWYQQALGQGPQFIFQYYREEENGRGNFPPRFSGLQFPNYSSELNVNALELDDSALYLCASSSLAGGADTQYFGPGTRLTVL.